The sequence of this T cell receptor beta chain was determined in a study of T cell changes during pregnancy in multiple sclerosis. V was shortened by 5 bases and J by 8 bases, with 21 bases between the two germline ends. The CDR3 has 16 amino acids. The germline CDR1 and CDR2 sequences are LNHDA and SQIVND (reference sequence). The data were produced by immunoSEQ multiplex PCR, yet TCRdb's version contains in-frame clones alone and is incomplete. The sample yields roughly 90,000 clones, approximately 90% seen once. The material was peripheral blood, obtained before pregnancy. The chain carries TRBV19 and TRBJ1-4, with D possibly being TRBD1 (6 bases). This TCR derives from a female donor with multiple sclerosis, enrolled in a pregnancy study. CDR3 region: CASSFIAGGLSEKLFF. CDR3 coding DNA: TGTGCCAGTAGTTTCATAGCCGGGGGGCTTTCCGAAAAACTGTTTTTT.